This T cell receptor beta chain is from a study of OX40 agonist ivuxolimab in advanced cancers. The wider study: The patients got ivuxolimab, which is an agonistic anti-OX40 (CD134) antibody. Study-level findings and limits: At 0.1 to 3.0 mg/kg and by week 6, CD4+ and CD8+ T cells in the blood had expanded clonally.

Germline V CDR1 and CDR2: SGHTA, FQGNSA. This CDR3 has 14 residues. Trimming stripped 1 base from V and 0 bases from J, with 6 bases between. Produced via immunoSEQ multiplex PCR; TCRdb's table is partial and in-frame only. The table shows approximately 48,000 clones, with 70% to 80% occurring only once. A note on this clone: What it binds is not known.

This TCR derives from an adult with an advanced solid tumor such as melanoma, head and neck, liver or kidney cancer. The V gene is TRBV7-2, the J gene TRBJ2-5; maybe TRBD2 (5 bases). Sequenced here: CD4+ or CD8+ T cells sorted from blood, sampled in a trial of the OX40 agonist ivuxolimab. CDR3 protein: CASSLVAYQETQYF. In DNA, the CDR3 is TGTGCCAGCAGCTTAGTAGCGTACCAAGAGACCCAGTACTTC.